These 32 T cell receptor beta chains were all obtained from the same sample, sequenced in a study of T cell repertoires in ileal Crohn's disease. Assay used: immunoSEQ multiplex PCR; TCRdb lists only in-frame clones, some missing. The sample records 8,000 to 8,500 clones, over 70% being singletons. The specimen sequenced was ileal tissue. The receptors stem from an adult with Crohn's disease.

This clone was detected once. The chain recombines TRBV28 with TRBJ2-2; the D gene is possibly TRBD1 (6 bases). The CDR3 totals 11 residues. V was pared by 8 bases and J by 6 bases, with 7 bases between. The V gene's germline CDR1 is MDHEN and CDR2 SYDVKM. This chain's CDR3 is CASQGPGELFF. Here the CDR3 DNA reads TGTGCCAGCCAGGGGCCCGGGGAGCTGTTTTTT.

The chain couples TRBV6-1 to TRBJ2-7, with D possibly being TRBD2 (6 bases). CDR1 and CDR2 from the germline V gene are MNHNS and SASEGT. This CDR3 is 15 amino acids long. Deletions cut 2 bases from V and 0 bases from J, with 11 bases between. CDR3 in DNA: TGTGCCAGCAGTGAATTGCGGGGAGGCTCCTACGAGCAGTACTTC. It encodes CASSELRGGSYEQYF.

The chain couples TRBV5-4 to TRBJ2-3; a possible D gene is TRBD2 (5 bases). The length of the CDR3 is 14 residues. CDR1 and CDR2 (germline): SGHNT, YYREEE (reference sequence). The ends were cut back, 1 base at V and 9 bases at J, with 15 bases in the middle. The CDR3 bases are TGTGCCAGCAGCTTGCGTTCGGGAATGGAAACGCAGTATTTT. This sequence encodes CASSLRSGMETQYF.

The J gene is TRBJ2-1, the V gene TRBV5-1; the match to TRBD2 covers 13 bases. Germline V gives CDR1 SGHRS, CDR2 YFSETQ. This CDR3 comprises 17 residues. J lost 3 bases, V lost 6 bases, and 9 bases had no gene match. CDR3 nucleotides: TGCGCCAGCAAGGATACTAGCGGGGGGGCCGTCTACAATGAGCAGTTCTTC. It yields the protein CASKDTSGGAVYNEQFF.

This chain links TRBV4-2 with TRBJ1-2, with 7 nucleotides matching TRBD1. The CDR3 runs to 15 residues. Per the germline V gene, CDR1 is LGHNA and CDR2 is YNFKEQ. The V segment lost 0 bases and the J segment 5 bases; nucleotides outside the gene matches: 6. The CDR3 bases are TGTGCCAGCAGCCAAGAAGCGAGACAGGGTTATGGCTACACCTTC. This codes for CASSQEARQGYGYTF.

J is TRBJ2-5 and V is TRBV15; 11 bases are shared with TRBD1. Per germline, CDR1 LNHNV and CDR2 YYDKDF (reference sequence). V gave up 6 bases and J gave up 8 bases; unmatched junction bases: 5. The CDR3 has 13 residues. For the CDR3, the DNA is TGTGCCACCAGGGACAGGGGGCAGGAAACCCAGTACTTC. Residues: CATRDRGQETQYF.

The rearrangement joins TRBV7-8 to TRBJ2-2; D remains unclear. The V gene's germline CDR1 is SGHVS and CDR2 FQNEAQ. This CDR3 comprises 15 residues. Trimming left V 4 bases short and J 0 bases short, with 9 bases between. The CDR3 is CASSSYSTNTGELFF. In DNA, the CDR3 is TGTGCCAGCAGCTCGTATAGTACGAACACCGGGGAGCTGTTTTTT.

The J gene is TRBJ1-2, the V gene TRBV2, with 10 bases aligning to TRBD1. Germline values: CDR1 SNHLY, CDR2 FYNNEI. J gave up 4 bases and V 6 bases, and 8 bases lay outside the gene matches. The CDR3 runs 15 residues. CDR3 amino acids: CASRDPGQGSYGYTF. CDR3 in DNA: TGTGCCAGCAGAGATCCGGGACAGGGGTCCTATGGCTACACCTTC.

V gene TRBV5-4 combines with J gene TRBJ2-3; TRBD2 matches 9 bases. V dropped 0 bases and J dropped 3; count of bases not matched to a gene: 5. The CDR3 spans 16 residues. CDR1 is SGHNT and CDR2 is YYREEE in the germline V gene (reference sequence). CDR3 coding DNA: TGTGCCAGCAGCTTGGGGGCGGGGGGGCAGACAGATACGCAGTATTTT. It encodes CASSLGAGGQTDTQYF.

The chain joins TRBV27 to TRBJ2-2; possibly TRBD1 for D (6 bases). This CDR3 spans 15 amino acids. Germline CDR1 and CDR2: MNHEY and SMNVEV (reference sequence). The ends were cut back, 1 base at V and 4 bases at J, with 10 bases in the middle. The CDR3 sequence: CASSLYARGTGELFF. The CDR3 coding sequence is TGTGCCAGCAGTTTATACGCCAGGGGCACCGGGGAGCTGTTTTTT.

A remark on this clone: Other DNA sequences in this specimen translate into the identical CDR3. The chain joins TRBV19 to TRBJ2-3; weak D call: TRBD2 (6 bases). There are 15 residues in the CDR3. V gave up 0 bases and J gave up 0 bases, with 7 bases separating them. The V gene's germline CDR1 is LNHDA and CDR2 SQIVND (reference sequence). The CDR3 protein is CASSIDGGSTDTQYF. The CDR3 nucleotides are TGTGCCAGTAGTATAGATGGAGGGAGCACAGATACGCAGTATTTT.

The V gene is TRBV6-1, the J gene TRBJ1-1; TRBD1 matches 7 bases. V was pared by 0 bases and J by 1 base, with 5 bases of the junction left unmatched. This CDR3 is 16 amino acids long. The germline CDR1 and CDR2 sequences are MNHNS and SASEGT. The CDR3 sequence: CASSEARGRRNTEAFF. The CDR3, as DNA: TGTGCCAGCAGTGAAGCTAGGGGGCGAAGGAACACTGAAGCTTTCTTT.

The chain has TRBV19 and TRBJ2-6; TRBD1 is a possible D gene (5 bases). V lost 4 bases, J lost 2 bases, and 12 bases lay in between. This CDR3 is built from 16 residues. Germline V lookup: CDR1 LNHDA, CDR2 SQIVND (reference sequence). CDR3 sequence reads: CASSSRAGTGANVLTF. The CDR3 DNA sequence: TGTGCCAGTAGTAGCAGGGCAGGTACTGGGGCCAACGTCCTGACTTTC.

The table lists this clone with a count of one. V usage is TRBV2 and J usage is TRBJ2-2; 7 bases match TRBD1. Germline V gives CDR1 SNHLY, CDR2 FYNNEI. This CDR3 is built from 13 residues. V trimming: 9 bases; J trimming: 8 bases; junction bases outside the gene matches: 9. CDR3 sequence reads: CARLTGDRGELFF. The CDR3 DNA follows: TGTGCCAGACTAACAGGGGATCGAGGGGAGCTGTTTTTT.

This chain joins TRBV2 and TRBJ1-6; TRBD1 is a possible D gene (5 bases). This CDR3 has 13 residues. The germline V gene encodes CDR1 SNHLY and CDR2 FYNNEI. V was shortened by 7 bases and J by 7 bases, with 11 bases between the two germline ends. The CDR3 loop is CASKGSENSPLHF. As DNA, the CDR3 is TGTGCCAGCAAGGGGTCGGAAAATTCACCCCTCCACTTT.

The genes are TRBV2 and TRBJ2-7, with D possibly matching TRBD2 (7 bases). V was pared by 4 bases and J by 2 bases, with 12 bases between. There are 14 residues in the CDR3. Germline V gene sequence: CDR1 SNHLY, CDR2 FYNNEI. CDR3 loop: CASSVGGHTYEQYF. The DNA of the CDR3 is TGTGCCAGCAGTGTCGGGGGGCACACCTACGAGCAGTACTTC.

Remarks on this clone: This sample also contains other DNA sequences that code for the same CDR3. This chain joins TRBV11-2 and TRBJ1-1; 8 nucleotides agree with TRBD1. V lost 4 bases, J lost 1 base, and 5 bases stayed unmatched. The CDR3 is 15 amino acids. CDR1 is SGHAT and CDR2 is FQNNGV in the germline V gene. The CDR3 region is CASSSTGGSNTEAFF. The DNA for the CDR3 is TGTGCCAGCAGCTCCACAGGGGGGTCGAACACTGAAGCTTTCTTT.

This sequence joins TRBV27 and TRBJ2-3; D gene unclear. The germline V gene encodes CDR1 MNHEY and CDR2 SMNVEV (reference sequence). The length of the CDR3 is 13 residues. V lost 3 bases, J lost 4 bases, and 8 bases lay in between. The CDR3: CASSFYQADTQYF. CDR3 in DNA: TGTGCCAGCAGTTTTTATCAGGCAGATACGCAGTATTTT.

Here the CDR3 DNA reads TGTGCCAGCAAGAACAGGGGGCTTGGCACTGAAGCTTTCTTT. It codes for CASKNRGLGTEAFF. V gene TRBV27 combines with J gene TRBJ1-1; 9 bases are shared with TRBD1. The CDR3 length is 14 residues. Germline V gene lookup returns CDR1 MNHEY and CDR2 SMNVEV (reference sequence). V lost 7 bases and J lost 4; bases outside the gene matches: 7.

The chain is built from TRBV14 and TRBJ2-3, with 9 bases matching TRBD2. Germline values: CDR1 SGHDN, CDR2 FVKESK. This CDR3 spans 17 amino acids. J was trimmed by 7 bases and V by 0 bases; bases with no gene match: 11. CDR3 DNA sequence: TGTGCCAGCAGCCAAGATTGGGCGGGGGGGCCTCCTAATACGCAGTATTTT. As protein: CASSQDWAGGPPNTQYF.

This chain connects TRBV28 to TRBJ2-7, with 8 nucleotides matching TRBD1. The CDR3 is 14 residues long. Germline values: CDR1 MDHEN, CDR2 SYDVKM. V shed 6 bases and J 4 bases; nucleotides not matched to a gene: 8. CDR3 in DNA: TGTGCCAGCAGCAGACAGGGGATTTCGTACGAGCAGTACTTC. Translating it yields CASSRQGISYEQYF. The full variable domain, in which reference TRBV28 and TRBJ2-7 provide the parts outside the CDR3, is DVKVTQSSRYLVKRTGEKVFLECVQDMDHENMFWYRQDPGLGLRLIYFSYDVKMKEKGDIPEGYSVSREKKERFSLILESASTNQTSMYLCASSRQGISYEQYFGPGTRLTVT.

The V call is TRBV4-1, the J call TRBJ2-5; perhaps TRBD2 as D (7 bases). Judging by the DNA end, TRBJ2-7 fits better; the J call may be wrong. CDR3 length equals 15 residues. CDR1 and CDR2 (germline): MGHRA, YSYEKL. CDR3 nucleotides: TGCGCCAGCTCCCCCTTGAGGGGGGGTACCTACGAGCAGTACTTC. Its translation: CASSPLRGGTYEQYF.

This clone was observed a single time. Written as DNA, the CDR3 is TGTGCCAGCAGCACAACCAGGGCAGGAGCCAAAAACATTCAGTACTTC. Amino acids: CASSTTRAGAKNIQYF. The rearrangement links TRBV7-2 to TRBJ2-4; D might be TRBD1 (5 bases). The CDR3 length is 16 residues. The germline CDR1 and CDR2 sequences are SGHTA and FQGNSA. Trimming took 5 bases from V and 0 from J, leaving 14 bases between them.

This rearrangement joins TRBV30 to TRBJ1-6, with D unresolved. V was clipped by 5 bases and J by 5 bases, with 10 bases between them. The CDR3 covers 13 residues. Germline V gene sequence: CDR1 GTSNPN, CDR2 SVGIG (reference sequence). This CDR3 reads CAWSRVDNSPLHF. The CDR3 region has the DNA TGTGCCTGGTCCCGAGTGGATAATTCACCCCTCCACTTT.

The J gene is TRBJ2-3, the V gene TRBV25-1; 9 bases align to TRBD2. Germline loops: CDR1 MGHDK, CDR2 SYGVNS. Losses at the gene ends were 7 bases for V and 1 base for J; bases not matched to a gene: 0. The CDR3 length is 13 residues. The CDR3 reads CASTSGGTDTQYF. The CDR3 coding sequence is TGTGCCAGCACTAGCGGGGGCACAGATACGCAGTATTTT.

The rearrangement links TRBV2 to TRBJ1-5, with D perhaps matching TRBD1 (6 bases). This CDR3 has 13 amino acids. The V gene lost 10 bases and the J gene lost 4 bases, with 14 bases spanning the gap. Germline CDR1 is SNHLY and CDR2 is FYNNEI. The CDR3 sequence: CATTGTFNQPQHF. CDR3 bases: TGTGCCACCACCGGGACATTTAATCAGCCCCAGCATTTT.

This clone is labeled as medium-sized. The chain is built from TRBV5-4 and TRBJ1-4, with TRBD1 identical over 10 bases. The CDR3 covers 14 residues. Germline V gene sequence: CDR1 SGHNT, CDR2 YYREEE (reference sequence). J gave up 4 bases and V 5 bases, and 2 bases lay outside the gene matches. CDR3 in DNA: TGTGCCAGCAGGCGGGACAGGGGTAATGAAAAACTGTTTTTT. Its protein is CASRRDRGNEKLFF.

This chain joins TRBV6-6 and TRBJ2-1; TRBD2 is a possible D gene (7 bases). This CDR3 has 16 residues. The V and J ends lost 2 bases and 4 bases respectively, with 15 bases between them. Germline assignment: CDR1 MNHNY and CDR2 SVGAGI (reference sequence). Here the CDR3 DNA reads TGTGCCAGCAGTTACCCCGGGGGGCCAATGTACAATGAGCAGTTCTTC. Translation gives CASSYPGGPMYNEQFF.

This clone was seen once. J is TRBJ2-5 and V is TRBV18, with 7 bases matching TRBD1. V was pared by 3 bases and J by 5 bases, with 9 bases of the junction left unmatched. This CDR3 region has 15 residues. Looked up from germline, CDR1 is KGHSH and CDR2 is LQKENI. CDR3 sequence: CASSPIGGYFETQYF. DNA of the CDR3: TGTGCCAGCTCACCGATAGGGGGCTACTTTGAGACCCAGTACTTC.

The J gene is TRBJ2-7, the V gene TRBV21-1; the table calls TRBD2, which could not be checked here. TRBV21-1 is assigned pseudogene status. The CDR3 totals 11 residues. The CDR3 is CASSSGGEQYF. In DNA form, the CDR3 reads TGTGCCAGCAGCTCGGGGGGGGAGCAGTACTTC.

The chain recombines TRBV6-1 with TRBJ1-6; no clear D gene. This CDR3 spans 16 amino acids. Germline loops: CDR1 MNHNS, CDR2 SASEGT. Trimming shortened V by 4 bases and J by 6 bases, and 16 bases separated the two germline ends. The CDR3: CASSAARPKVNSPLHF. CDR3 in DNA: TGTGCCAGCAGTGCTGCGAGGCCTAAGGTTAATTCACCCCTCCACTTT.

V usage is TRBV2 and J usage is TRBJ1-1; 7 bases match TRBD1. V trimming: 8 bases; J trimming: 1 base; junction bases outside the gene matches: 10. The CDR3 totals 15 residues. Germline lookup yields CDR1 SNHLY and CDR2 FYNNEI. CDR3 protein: CASLKDRISNTEAFF. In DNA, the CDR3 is TGTGCCAGCCTAAAGGACAGGATTTCGAACACTGAAGCTTTCTTT.